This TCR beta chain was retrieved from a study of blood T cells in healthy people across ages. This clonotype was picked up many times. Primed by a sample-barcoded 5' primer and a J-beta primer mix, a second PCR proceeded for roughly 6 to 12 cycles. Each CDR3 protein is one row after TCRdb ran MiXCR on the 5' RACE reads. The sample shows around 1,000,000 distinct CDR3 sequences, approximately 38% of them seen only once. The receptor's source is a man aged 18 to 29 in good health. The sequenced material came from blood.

The chain's CDR3 is CASSQDWGFRVPHDDTQYF. The CDR3 coding sequence is TGCGCCAGCAGCCAAGATTGGGGCTTTCGGGTCCCTCATGACGATACGCAGTATTTT. The chain combines TRBV4-1 with TRBJ2-3; maybe TRBD1 (5 bases). V was pared by 0 bases and J by 6 bases, with 25 bases between. Germline CDR1 reads MGHRA; CDR2 reads YSYEKL. The CDR3 covers 19 residues.